This TCR beta chain appears in the sequencing data of a study of blood T cell repertoires in COVID-19. Study in general: COVID-19 samples from acute and convalescent phases originated in the United States, Italy and Spain. T cells, B-cell-depleted T cells, or PBMCs provided the cDNA or gDNA that served as material.

Authors' data handling: Amplification with reference gene primers provided the estimates of nucleated cell counts. Produced via immunoSEQ multiplex PCR; TCRdb's table is partial and in-frame only. That table supplies the V and J calls and clone size; D and trimming were determined from the DNA. The data hold approximately 89,000 clones, with over 65% observed a single time. In germline, CDR1 is KGHSH, CDR2 LQKENI. This CDR3 spans 16 amino acids. J lost 0 bases, V lost 6 bases, and 7 bases had no gene match. Material for sequencing was peripheral blood. The chain employs TRBV18 and TRBJ1-3, with 8 nucleotides matching TRBD1. This receptor was obtained from a human donor in a cohort sampled during active COVID-19. The CDR3 reads CASSQGQANSGNTIYF. Written as DNA, the CDR3 is TGTGCCAGCTCCCAGGGACAGGCTAACTCTGGAAACACCATATATTTT.